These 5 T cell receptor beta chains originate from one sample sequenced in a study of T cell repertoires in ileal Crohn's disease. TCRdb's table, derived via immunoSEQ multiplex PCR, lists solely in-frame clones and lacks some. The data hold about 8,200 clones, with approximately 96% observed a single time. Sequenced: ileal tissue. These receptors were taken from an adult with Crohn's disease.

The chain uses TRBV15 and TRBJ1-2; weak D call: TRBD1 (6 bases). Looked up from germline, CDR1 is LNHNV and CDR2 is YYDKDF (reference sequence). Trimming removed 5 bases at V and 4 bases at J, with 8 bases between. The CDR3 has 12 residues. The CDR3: CATSVTGYGYTF. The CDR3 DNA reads TGTGCCACCAGCGTGACAGGCTATGGCTACACCTTC.

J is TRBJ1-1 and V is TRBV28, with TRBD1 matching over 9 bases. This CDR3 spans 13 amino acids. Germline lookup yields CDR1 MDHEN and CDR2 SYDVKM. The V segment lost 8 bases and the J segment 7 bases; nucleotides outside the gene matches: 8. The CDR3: CASQRGQGFEAFF. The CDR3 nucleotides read TGTGCCAGCCAAAGGGGACAGGGCTTTGAAGCTTTCTTT.

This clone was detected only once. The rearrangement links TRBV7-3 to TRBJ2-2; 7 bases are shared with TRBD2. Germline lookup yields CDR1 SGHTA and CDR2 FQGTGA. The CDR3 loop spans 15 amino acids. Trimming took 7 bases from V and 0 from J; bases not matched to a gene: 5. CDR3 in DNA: TGTGCCAGCAACTTGGGGGGGGCGAACACCGGGGAGCTGTTTTTT. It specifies CASNLGGANTGELFF.

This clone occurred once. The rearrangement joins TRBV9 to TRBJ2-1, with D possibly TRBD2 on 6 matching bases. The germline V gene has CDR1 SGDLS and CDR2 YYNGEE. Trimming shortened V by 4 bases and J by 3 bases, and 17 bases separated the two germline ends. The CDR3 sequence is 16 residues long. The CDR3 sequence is CASSWSDGGVYNEQFF. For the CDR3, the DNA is TGTGCCAGCAGCTGGTCCGACGGGGGAGTCTACAATGAGCAGTTCTTC.

In DNA form, the CDR3 reads TGTGCCAGCAGCACACGAGCCGGACAGGGACGAGCTTTCTTT. Its translation is CASSTRAGQGRAFF. The genes are TRBV7-2 and TRBJ1-1; 8 bases are shared with TRBD1. The CDR3 sequence is 14 residues long. Trimming at V came to 5 bases and at J to 10 bases, leaving 12 bases not matched to a gene. CDR1 and CDR2 (germline): SGHTA, FQGNSA.